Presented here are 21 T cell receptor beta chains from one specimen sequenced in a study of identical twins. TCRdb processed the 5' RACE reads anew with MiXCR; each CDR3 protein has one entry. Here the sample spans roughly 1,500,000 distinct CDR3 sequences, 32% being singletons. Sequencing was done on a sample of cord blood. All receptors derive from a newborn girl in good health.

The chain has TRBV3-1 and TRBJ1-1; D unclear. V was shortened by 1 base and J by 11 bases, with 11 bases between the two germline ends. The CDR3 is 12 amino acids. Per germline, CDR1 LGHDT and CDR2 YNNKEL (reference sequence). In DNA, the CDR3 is TGTGCCAGCAGCCAAGTTCCCCAATGGGCTTTCTTT. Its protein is CASSQVPQWAFF.

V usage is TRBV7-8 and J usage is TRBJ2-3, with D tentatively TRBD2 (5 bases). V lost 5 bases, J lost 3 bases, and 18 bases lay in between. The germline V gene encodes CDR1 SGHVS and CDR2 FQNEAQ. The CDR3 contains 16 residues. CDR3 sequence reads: CASSPSPGSSTDTQYF. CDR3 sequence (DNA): TGTGCCAGCAGCCCTAGCCCGGGGTCCTCGACAGATACGCAGTATTTT.

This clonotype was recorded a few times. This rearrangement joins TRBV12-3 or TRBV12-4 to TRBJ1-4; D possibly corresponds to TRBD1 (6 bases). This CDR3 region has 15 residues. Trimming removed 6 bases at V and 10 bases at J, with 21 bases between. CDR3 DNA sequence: TGTGCCAGCAGCCCGGTCTGGGGGGGCGGAGGAAAACTGTTTTTT. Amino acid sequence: CASSPVWGGGGKLFF.

The CDR3 DNA is TGCAGTGCTAGAGATCTAGCGGGGGCCATAGATACGCAGTATTTT. Amino acids: CSARDLAGAIDTQYF. The chain links TRBV20-1 to TRBJ2-3; 10 bases match TRBD2. This CDR3 spans 15 amino acids. CDR1 DFQATT and CDR2 SNEGSKA come from the germline V gene (reference sequence). Trimming cost V 0 bases and J 5 bases; bases outside gene matches: 5.

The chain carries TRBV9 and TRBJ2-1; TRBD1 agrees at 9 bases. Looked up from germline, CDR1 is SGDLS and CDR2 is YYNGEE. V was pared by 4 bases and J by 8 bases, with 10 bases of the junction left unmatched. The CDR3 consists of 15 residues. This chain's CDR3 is CASSPRGQGRDEQFF. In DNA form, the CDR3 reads TGTGCCAGCAGCCCCCGAGGACAGGGGAGGGATGAGCAGTTCTTC.

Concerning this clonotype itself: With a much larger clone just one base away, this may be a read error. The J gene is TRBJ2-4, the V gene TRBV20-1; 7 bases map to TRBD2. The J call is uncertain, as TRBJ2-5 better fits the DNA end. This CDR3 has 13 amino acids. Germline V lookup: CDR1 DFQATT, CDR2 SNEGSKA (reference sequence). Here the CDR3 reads CSARREHQETQYF. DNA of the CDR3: TGCAGTGCTCGGCGGGAGCACCAAGAGACCCAGTACTTC.

The CDR3, as DNA: TGTGCCAGCAGCCGCCGGGGGGCCTCGGTCGAGCAGTACTTC. It yields the protein CASSRRGASVEQYF. J is TRBJ2-5 and V is TRBV6-5; maybe TRBD2 (7 bases). The J call could be wrong; TRBJ2-7 is a better fit for the DNA end. Germline V gene sequence: CDR1 MNHEY, CDR2 SVGAGI. This CDR3 has 14 amino acids.

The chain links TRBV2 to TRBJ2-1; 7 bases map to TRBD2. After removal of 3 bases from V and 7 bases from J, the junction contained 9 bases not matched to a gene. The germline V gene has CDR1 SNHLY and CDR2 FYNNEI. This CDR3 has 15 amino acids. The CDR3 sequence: CASSDGGRLGNEQFF. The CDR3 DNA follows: TGTGCCAGCAGTGACGGGGGGAGGTTGGGAAATGAGCAGTTCTTC. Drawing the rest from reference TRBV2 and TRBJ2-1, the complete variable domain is EPEVTQTPSHQVTQMGQEVILRCVPISNHLYFYWYRQILGQKVEFLVSFYNNEISEKSEIFDDQFSVERPDGSNFTLKIRSTKLEDSAMYFCASSDGGRLGNEQFFGPGTRLTVL.

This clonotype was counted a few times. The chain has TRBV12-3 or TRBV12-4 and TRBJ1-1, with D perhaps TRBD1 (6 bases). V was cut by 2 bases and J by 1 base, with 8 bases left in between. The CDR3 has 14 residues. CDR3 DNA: TGTGCCAGCAGTTTATGGGGACAGAACACTGAAGCTTTCTTT. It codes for CASSLWGQNTEAFF.

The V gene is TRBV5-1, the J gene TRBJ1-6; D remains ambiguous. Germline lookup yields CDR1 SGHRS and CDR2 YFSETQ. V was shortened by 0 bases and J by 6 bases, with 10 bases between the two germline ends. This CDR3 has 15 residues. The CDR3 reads CASSLDTAPNSPLHF. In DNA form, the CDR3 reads TGCGCCAGCAGCTTGGATACAGCCCCTAATTCACCCCTCCACTTT.

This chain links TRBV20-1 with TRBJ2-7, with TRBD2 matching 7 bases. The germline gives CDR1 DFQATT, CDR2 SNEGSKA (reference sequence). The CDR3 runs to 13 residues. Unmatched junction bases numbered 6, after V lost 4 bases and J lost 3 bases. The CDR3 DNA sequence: TGCAGTGCTACCAGCGGGGACGTCTACGAGCAGTACTTC. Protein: CSATSGDVYEQYF.

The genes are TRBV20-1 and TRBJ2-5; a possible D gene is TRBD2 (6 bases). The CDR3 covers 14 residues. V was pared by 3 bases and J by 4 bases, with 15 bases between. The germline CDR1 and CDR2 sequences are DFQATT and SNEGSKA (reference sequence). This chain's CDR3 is CSARVTGRSETQYF. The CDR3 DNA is TGCAGTGCTAGGGTTACGGGGAGGTCAGAGACCCAGTACTTC.

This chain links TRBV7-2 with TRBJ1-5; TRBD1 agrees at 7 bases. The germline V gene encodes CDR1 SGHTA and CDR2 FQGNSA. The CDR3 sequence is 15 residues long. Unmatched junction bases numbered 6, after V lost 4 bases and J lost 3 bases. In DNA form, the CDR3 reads TGTGCCAGCAGCTCAAGACAGGGTCTCAATCAGCCCCAGCATTTT. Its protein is CASSSRQGLNQPQHF.

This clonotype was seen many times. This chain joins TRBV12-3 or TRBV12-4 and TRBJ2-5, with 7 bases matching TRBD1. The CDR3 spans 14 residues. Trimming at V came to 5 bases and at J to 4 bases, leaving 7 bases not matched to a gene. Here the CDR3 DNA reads TGTGCCAGCAGTCAACTGACAGGGCGAGAGACCCAGTACTTC. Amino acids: CASSQLTGRETQYF.

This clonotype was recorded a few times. CDR3 bases: TGCAGCGTTGAAACCTATAACTATGGCTACACCTTC. Translation gives CSVETYNYGYTF. The V call is TRBV29-1, the J call TRBJ1-2; D unclear. The CDR3 length is 12 residues. Trimming pared 2 bases from V and 1 base from J, leaving 5 bases between. Germline lookup yields CDR1 SQVTM and CDR2 ANQGSEA. Looking up the rest from reference TRBV29-1 and TRBJ1-2 gives the full variable domain: SAVISQKPSRDICQRGTSLTIQCQVDSQVTMMFWYRQQPGQSLTLIATANQGSEATYESGFVIDKFPISRPNLTFSTLTVSNMSPEDSSIYLCSVETYNYGYTFGSGTRLTVV.

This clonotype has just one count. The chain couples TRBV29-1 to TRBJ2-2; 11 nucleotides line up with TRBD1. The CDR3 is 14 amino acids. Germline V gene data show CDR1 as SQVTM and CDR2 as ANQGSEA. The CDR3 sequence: CSGGQGANTGELFF. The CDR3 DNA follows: TGCAGTGGGGGACAGGGGGCGAACACCGGGGAGCTGTTTTTT.

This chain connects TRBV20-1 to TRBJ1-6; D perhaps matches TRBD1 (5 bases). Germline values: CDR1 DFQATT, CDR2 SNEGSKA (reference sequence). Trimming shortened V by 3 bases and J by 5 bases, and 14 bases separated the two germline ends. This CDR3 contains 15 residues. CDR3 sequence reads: CSARWGDRNNSPLHF. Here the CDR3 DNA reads TGCAGTGCTAGGTGGGGGGATCGGAATAATTCACCCCTCCACTTT.

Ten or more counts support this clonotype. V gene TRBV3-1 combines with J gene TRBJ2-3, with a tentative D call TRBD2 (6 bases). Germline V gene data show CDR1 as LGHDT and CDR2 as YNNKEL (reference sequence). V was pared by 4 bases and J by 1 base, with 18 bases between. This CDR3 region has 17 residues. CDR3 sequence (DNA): TGTGCCAGCAGCCGAGAGTTACTAGCTGGAGGCACAGATACGCAGTATTTT. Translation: CASSRELLAGGTDTQYF.

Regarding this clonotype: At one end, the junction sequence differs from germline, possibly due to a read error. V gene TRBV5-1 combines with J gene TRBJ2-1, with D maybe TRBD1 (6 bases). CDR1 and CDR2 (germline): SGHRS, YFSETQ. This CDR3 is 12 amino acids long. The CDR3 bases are TGCGCCTGCAGTGGGACATTCCTTGAGCAGTTCTTC. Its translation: CACSGTFLEQFF.

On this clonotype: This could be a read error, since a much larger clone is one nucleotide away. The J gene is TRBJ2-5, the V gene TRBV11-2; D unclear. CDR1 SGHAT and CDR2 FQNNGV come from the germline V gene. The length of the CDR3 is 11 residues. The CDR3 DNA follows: TGTGCCAGCAGCCTGCGAAAGACCCTGTACTTC. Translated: CASSLRKTLYF.

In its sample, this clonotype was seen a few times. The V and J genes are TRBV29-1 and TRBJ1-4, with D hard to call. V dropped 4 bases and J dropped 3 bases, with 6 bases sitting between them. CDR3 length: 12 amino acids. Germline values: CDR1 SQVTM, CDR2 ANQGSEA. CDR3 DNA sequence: TGCAGCGTTGGGCATCCTAATGAAAAACTGTTTTTT. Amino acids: CSVGHPNEKLFF.